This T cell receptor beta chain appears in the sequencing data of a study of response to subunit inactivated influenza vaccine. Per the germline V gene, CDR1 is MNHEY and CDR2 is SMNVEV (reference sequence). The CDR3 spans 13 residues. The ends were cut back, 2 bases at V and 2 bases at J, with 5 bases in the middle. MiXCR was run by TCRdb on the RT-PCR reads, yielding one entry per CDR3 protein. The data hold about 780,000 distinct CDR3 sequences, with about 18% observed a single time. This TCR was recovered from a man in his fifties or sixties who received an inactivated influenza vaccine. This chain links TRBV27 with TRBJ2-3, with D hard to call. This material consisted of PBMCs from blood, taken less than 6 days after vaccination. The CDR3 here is CASSLTITDTQYF. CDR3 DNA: TGTGCCAGCAGTTTAACTATCACAGATACGCAGTATTTT.